These T cell receptor beta chains were read from a single sample in a study of PD-1 blockade in mismatch repair-deficient tumors. Libraries were prepared by immunoSEQ multiplex PCR; TCRdb keeps only in-frame clonotypes and omits some of them. The data contain around 38,000 clones, around 79% of them singletons. Source: peripheral blood, taken 4 weeks after starting pembrolizumab. The source is an adult with mismatch repair-deficient cancer. Each CDR3 is given with its conserved first and last residue. D genes are given only for firm matches. Clone size is given for some rows only: seen once, a few or many times, or a class if the clone is expanded.

DNA,CDR3,V,size,J,D
TGTGCCAGCAGCTTAGCGGGGGGGGTTCACAATGAGCAGTTCTTC,CASSLAGGVHNEQFF,TRBV7-9,NA,TRBJ2-1,TRBD2
TGTGCCAGCAGAGAAGTTTCGGACAGGGGGGCTGGAAACACCATATATTTT,CASREVSDRGAGNTIYF,TRBV28,few,TRBJ1-3,TRBD1
TGTGCCAGCAGCCCTCATGAACGCGGGACAGCCAATGAGCAGTTCTTC,CASSPHERGTANEQFF,TRBV9,NA,TRBJ2-1,NA
TGTGCCAGCAGCCTGATCTGGTGGCTCCCCAATCAGCCCCAGCATTTT,CASSLIWWLPNQPQHF,TRBV5-4,NA,TRBJ1-5,NA
TGTGCCAGCAGTTGGACAGGGCTGAGCTACGAGCAGTACTTC,CASSWTGLSYEQYF,TRBV28,NA,TRBJ2-7,TRBD1
TGTGCCAGCAGTTACGAGACAGGGGGGTACAATGAGCAGTTCTTC,CASSYETGGYNEQFF,TRBV6-5,NA,TRBJ2-1,TRBD1
TGTGCCATCATCCGGACCAACTCCTACGAGCAGTACTTC,CAIIRTNSYEQYF,TRBV21-1,once,TRBJ2-7,NA
TGCGCCAGCAGCTCGGGGGAAGCTAGTCAGCCCCAGCATTTT,CASSSGEASQPQHF,TRBV5-1,few,TRBJ1-5,NA
TGTGCCAGCAGTGAATCAGGGTTCATGGACTACACCTTC,CASSESGFMDYTF,TRBV25-1,NA,TRBJ1-2,NA
TGTGCCAGCAGCCGACAGACCTACGAGCAGTACTTC,CASSRQTYEQYF,TRBV28,NA,TRBJ2-7,NA
TGTGCCAGCAGCTTAGTAGCGGGATCCTACGAGCAGTACTTC,CASSLVAGSYEQYF,TRBV11-2,NA,TRBJ2-7,TRBD2
TGCAGTGCTATTTGGGGGTCCGAGCAGTACTTC,CSAIWGSEQYF,TRBV20-1,NA,TRBJ2-7,NA
TGTGCCAGCAGTCCGCAGTTGGAGAAGCAGTTCTTC,CASSPQLEKQFF,TRBV28,NA,TRBJ2-1,NA
TGCAGCGTTGAAGGGCCCCCATCCGGGAAGGGGAGCGCGGGAGTCCTTGGCACCGGGGAGCTGTTTTTT,CSVEGPPSGKGSAGVLGTGELFF,TRBV29-1,NA,TRBJ2-2,TRBD2
TGTGCCTGGAGGACAGGGTTGGGCTATGGCTACACCTTC,CAWRTGLGYGYTF,TRBV30,NA,TRBJ1-2,TRBD1
TGCGCCAGCAGCCAAGTGGAGGACAGTTCCTACGAGCAGTACTTC,CASSQVEDSSYEQYF,TRBV4-3,NA,TRBJ2-7,NA
TGTGCCAGCAGGAGTGGCAGGGACGGCTACACCTTC,CASRSGRDGYTF,TRBV2,few,TRBJ1-2,NA
TGTGCCAGCAGTTTGCCCTTCCTAGCGGGAGGGTTCGGGTACGAGCAGTACTTC,CASSLPFLAGGFGYEQYF,TRBV28,NA,TRBJ2-7,TRBD2
TGCGCCAGCAGTCAGCCAAGTGGGGCCAAAAACATTCAGTACTTC,CASSQPSGAKNIQYF,TRBV23-1,once,TRBJ2-4,NA
TGTGCCAGCAGCTTAGCGACGGGGACAGACACCGGGGAGCTGTTTTTT,CASSLATGTDTGELFF,TRBV7-9,NA,TRBJ2-2,TRBD1
TGTGCCAGCAGTTTTGGGGGAAACACCATATATTTT,CASSFGGNTIYF,TRBV28,NA,TRBJ1-3,NA
TGTGCCAGCAGCTTGCAGGGAGGGTTGCAGCCCCAGCATTTT,CASSLQGGLQPQHF,TRBV7-8,few,TRBJ1-5,NA
TGTGCCAGCAGCGTAGGACGGCCGAACACTGAAGCTTTCTTT,CASSVGRPNTEAFF,TRBV9,NA,TRBJ1-1,NA
TGCGCCAGCAGCTTGACGGATCGTTGGAACAATGAGCAGTTCTTC,CASSLTDRWNNEQFF,TRBV5-1,few,TRBJ2-1,NA
TGTGCCAGCAGCTTGGGCTCGGCGGGGTACAATGAGCAGTTCTTC,CASSLGSAGYNEQFF,TRBV5-4,once,TRBJ2-1,NA
TGTGCCAGCAGCCCTACCTTCTCTGGAAACACCATATATTTT,CASSPTFSGNTIYF,TRBV11-2,once,TRBJ1-3,NA
TGTGCCAGCAGTGAATCTGGCTACGAGCAGTACTTC,CASSESGYEQYF,TRBV27,NA,TRBJ2-7,NA
TGTGCCAGTAGTCTGTATATCAGCACTGAAGCTTTCTTT,CASSLYISTEAFF,TRBV19,NA,TRBJ1-1,NA